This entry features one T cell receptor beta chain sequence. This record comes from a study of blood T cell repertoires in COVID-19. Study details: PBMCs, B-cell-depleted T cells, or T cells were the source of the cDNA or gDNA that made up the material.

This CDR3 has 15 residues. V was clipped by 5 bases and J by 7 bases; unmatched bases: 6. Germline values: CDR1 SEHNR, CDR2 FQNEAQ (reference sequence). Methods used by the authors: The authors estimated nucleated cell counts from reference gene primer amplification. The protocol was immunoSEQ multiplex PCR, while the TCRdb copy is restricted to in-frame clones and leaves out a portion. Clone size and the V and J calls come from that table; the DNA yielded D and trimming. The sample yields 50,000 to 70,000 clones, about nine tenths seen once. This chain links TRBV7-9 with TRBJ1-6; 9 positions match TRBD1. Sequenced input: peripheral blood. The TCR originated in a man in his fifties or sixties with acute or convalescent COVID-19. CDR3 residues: CASSPPGTGNSPLHF. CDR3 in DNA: TGTGCCAGCAGCCCTCCCGGGACAGGGAATTCACCCCTCCACTTT.